This T cell receptor (beta chain) was sequenced during a study of cytotoxic CD8 clonotypes in ibrutinib-treated CLL. Study overall: Across the patients, some eleven were relapsed/refractory, roughly 16 treatment-naive and about 17 IGHV unmutated. Responses: approximately 25 partial, 2 complete; after median approximately 70 months, around 14 stayed remitted, roughly 12 progressed. Study conclusions and caveats: Different sampling times were used for sustained-remission and progressing patients.

V lost 3 bases to trimming and J lost 3 bases, with 6 bases between them. The CDR3 loop spans 13 amino acids. The germline V gene encodes CDR1 SNHLY and CDR2 FYNNEI. Details on this clone: Its cognate antigen is unknown.

About 2.2 micrograms of genomic DNA, which was extracted from cryopreserved PBMCs, served as the material used for the TCR beta libraries. Libraries were prepared by immunoSEQ multiplex PCR; TCRdb keeps only in-frame clonotypes and omits some of them. The table has approximately 45,000 clones, about 69% seen once. The sequencing here drew on PBMCs, taken after 24 months of ibrutinib treatment. V usage is TRBV2 and J usage is TRBJ1-3; D uncertain. This clonotype was sampled from a human donor with chronic lymphocytic leukemia. CDR3 coding DNA: TGTGCCAGCAGTGACACCCTTGGAAACACCATATATTTT. Protein sequence: CASSDTLGNTIYF. Variable domain in full (rest from reference TRBV2 and TRBJ1-3): EPEVTQTPSHQVTQMGQEVILRCVPISNHLYFYWYRQILGQKVEFLVSFYNNEISEKSEIFDDQFSVERPDGSNFTLKIRSTKLEDSAMYFCASSDTLGNTIYFGEGSWLTVV.